Here is one TCR beta chain with its context. Its antigen is unidentified. The CDR3 loop spans 19 amino acids. In germline, CDR1 is SNHLY, CDR2 FYNNEI. Trimming pared 1 base from V and 0 bases from J, leaving 21 bases between. The sample is drawn from a study of Tregs in tolerant kidney transplant recipients. Measured with immunoSEQ multiplex PCR; TCRdb has only the in-frame clones, and not every one. The repertoire holds tens of thousands of clones, with 82% as singletons. The sequence came from a human donor in good health. V and J are TRBV2 and TRBJ1-2; D perhaps matches TRBD1 (5 bases). Sequencing was carried out using Tregs from blood cultured with allogeneic cells. The chain's CDR3 is CASSEVGGGPVRTNYGYTF. DNA of the CDR3: TGTGCCAGCAGTGAAGTGGGGGGAGGACCGGTAAGAACTAACTATGGCTACACCTTC. The complete variable domain, with remaining parts taken from reference TRBV2 and TRBJ1-2, reads EPEVTQTPSHQVTQMGQEVILRCVPISNHLYFYWYRQILGQKVEFLVSFYNNEISEKSEIFDDQFSVERPDGSNFTLKIRSTKLEDSAMYFCASSEVGGGPVRTNYGYTFGSGTRLTVV.